This T cell receptor beta chain was identified during a study of shared clonotypes between healthy human individuals (dated by TCRdb to 2018 to 2021). Regarding the complete study: The cohort comprised a couple of women and a few men aged 18 to 49 years. For each donor, three plates each were used for CD4 naive and CD4 memory, two plates were used for CD8 naive, and one plate was used for CD8 memory. Blood TCR repertoires of a handful of healthy adults were deeply sequenced to estimate repertoire size and the extent of clonotype sharing between individuals. To increase sequencing depth and limit assay-specific biases, TCR repertoire library preparation and sequencing were carried out by different laboratories using diverse techniques. Per donor, leukapheresis produced somewhere between about 0.85 and 8.9 billion PBMCs.

General conclusions and limits of the study: Clonotypes shared by all four sorted-subset donors showed higher generation probabilities than non-shared clonotypes. Naive subsets generally had larger estimated clonotype richness than memory subsets. Because the study included only a small number of donors, the genetic and exposure-history diversity represented was limited. Pairwise subsampling led to the expectation that sequencing depth would affect the degree of clonotype sharing among donors. Approximately 5% of naive CD4, 3% to 3.5% of naive CD8, about 2.4% of memory CD4, and 0.4% of memory CD8 clonotypes were shared across several donors. Even with the large sequencing depth, rarefaction of the sorted-subset datasets indicated that sequencing was incomplete. Sampling was limited to blood, and TCR repertoires in tissue likely differ from TCR repertoires in blood.

V trim: 5 bases; J trim: 5 bases; unmatched bases: 7. Counted from cysteine to phenylalanine, this CDR3 has 15 amino acids. Just the 45-base CDR3 DNA is kept, in frame starting at base 1. For CDR1 and CDR2, the germline V gene (reference sequence) lists SGHAT and FQDESV. Using the deep immunoSEQ assay, multiplex PCR amplified TCR CDR3 regions from genomic DNA. For each cell subset, the extracted genomic DNA was distributed evenly across all wells of several immunoSEQ 96-well plates, and each plate served as one replicate. For sorted subsets, about 200 ng genomic DNA, equal to approximately 30,000 T cell genomes, was loaded into each replicate PCR. The purified libraries were quantified using a Qubit 3.0 fluorometer, sized with a Bioanalyzer 2100, and then quantified again using the KAPA Library Quantification kit. A separate single-read 150-cycle Illumina NextSeq 550 flow cell was used to sequence each immunoSEQ 96-well plate. From the authors' description of their analysis: The immunoSEQ output contained only junctional sequences without quality scores, so filtering could not match that applied to full-length reads. To assign V/J genes and CDR3, sequences were annotated using PyIR, a Python wrapper for IgBLAST v1.9, with IMGT germline references. Reads with weak V/J assignments (E-value above 1e-6), missing CDR3, stop codons, out-of-frame junctions, or ambiguous translated residues were removed. V3J clonotypes were defined by identical inferred V gene, J gene, and CDR3 amino acid sequence. Percentage overlap between repertoires was calculated by dividing the number of shared unique clonotypes by the size of the smaller repertoire. Repertoire richness was assessed with RTK rarefaction, the Chao1 estimator, and Recon v2.1 estimates of unobserved clonotypes. OLGA was used to compute generation probabilities for all TCRbeta clonotypes that the gDNA method yielded from a handful of donors. TCRdb mirrors the immuneACCESS table, restricted to in-frame sequences. Some clones are absent from its copies; in checked studies, under half trace to an unresolved V gene, and the reason for the others is unknown. The V and J calls and clone size were taken over from that table, and D and trimming were inferred from the DNA. The table for this sample lists about 380,000 clones; 90% to 97% of them were counted only once. The ten largest account for about 0.34% of the sample.

Donors were healthy HIV-negative adults with no recently reported acute infections or vaccinations. Every donor was a Caucasian adult residing in Nashville, Tennessee, USA. CD8 memory samples were composed of magnetically selected CD45RO+ cells combined with CCR7-negative CD45RA+ effector memory (TemRA) cells. Blood was collected by leukapheresis, and PBMCs were isolated by Ficoll-Histopaque density gradient centrifugation and then cryopreserved in liquid nitrogen vapor phase. Purity and quantity of every magnetically sorted T cell population were checked by analytical flow cytometry. Each sorted fraction had its genomic DNA isolated and then quantified by UV absorbance on a Nanodrop 2000c. About this clone itself: The clone's antigen remains unknown. It has no much larger one-base neighbor in the sample; base qualities were not kept.

The chain uses TRBV11-1 and TRBJ2-7, with 12 central nucleotides matching TRBD2. This receptor was taken from a man in his thirties or forties in good health. Sequencing input: memory CD8+ T cells sorted from blood. This sample's cell subset or site label indicates: CD45RO+ cells pooled with CCR7-negative TemRA cells. CDR3 sequence: CASSQRTSGINEQYF. Read as DNA, the sequence is TGTGCCAGCAGCCAACGGACTAGCGGGATCAACGAGCAGTACTTC.